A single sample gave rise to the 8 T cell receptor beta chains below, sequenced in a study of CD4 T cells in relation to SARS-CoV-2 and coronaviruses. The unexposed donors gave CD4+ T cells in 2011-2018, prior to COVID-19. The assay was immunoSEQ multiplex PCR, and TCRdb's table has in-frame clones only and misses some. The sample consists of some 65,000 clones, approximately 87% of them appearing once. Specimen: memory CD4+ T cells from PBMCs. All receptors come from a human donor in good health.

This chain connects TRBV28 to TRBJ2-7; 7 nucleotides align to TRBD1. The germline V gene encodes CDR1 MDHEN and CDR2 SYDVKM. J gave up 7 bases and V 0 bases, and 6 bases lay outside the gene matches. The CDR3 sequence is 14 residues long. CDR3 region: CASSLWRTGGEQYF. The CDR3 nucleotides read TGTGCCAGCAGTTTATGGAGGACAGGTGGGGAGCAGTACTTC.

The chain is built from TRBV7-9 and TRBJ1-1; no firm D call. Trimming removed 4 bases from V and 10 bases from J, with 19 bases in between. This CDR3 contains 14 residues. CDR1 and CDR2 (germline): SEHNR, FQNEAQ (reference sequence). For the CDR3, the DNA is TGTGCCAGCAGCTCCTCCGGAGTAGAAGGCGCAGCTTTCTTT. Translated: CASSSSGVEGAAFF.

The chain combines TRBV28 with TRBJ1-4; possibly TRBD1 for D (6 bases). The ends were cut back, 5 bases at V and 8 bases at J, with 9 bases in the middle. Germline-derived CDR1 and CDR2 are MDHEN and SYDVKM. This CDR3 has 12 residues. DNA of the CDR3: TGTGCCAGCAGTCAAGGGACAGAAAAACTGTTTTTT. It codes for CASSQGTEKLFF.

The CDR3 protein is CASSQGPRATSYNEQFF. Here the CDR3 DNA reads TGTGCCAGCAGCCAAGGTCCAAGAGCGACCTCCTACAATGAGCAGTTCTTC. The chain links TRBV14 to TRBJ2-1, with D unresolved. The CDR3 contains 17 residues. Germline CDR1 reads SGHDN; CDR2 reads FVKESK. The germline V and J ends were trimmed by 1 base and 0 bases, with 13 bases remaining between them.

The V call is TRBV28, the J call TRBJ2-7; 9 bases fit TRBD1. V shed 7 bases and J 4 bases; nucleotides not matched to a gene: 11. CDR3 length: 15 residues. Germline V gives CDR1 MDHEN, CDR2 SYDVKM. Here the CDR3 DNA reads TGTGCCAGCACACGTTCGGGACAGGGCGGGTACGAGCAGTACTTC. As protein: CASTRSGQGGYEQYF.

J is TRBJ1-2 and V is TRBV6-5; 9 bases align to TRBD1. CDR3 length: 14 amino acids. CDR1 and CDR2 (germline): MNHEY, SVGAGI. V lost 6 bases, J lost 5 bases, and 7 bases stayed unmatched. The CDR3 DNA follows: TGTGCCAGCAGCCCCGGGACAGGGATTTATGGCTACACCTTC. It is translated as CASSPGTGIYGYTF.

The chain's CDR3 is CASSFSGGRETDTQYF. The DNA of the CDR3 is TGCGCCAGCAGCTTTAGTGGCGGGAGGGAGACAGATACGCAGTATTTT. The chain combines TRBV5-1 with TRBJ2-3; 9 nucleotides agree with TRBD2. The germline CDR1 and CDR2 sequences are SGHRS and YFSETQ. Trimming cost V 2 bases and J 3 bases; bases outside gene matches: 7. The CDR3 spans 16 residues.

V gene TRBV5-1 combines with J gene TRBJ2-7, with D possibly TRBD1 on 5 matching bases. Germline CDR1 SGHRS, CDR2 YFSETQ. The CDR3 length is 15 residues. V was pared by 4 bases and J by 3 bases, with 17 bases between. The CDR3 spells CASSPGRGQHYEQYF. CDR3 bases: TGCGCCAGCAGCCCGGGTAGAGGACAACACTACGAGCAGTACTTC. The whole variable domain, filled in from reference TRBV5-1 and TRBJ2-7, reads KAGVTQTPRYLIKTRGQQVTLSCSPISGHRSVSWYQQTPGQGLQFLFEYFSETQRNKGNFPGRFSGRQFSNSRSEMNVSTLELGDSALYLCASSPGRGQHYEQYFGPGTRLTVT.